This is a list of T cell receptor beta chains from one sample in a study of cytomegalovirus exposure and HLA in healthy donors. Produced via immunoSEQ multiplex PCR; TCRdb's table is partial and in-frame only. The table has 70,000 to 95,000 clones, 93% seen once. Material: PBMCs. Every receptor here comes from a woman in her twenties or thirties in good health and CMV-seronegative. CDR3s include the opening cysteine and the closing phenylalanine or tryptophan. D genes are given only for firm matches. A row's size may be missing; if present it is once, few, many or a size class.

D,length,J,size,V,CDR3,DNA
NA,13,TRBJ1-3,NA,TRBV11-2,CASSVIAGNTIYF,TGTGCCAGCAGCGTAATAGCTGGAAACACCATATATTTT
NA,15,TRBJ1-2,NA,TRBV5-1,CASSLELKGPYGYTF,TGCGCCAGCAGCTTGGAATTGAAGGGGCCCTATGGCTACACCTTC
NA,14,TRBJ2-4,NA,TRBV5-4,CASSSWAAKNIQYF,TGTGCCAGCAGCTCCTGGGCGGCCAAAAACATTCAGTACTTC
NA,15,TRBJ2-7,once,TRBV4-1,CASSQGGQTPYEQYF,TGCGCCAGCAGCCAAGGGGGGCAGACCCCCTACGAGCAGTACTTC
TRBD1,14,TRBJ1-5,NA,TRBV5-4,CASSRDSNNQPQHF,TGTGCCAGCAGCCGGGACAGTAACAATCAGCCCCAGCATTTT
TRBD2,16,TRBJ2-3,NA,TRBV7-9,CASSRVLGGLGDTQYF,TGTGCCAGCAGCCGGGTATTGGGGGGACTAGGCGATACGCAGTATTTT
TRBD2,14,TRBJ2-1,NA,TRBV10-3,CAIGTLAEGNEQFF,TGTGCCATCGGAACACTAGCGGAGGGGAATGAGCAGTTCTTC
TRBD1,15,TRBJ2-2,NA,TRBV6-5,CASRPGQGNTGELFF,TGTGCCAGCAGGCCCGGACAGGGGAACACCGGGGAGCTGTTTTTT
NA,14,TRBJ1-1,NA,TRBV9,CASSVYSGNTEAFF,TGTGCCAGCAGCGTGTACAGTGGGAACACTGAAGCTTTCTTT
NA,12,TRBJ2-1,NA,TRBV5-1,CASSLAAGEQFF,TGCGCCAGCAGCTTGGCAGCGGGTGAGCAGTTCTTC
TRBD1,16,TRBJ2-5,NA,TRBV18,CASSNPGQGARETQYF,TGTGCCAGCTCAAATCCGGGACAGGGGGCTAGGGAGACCCAGTACTTC
TRBD1,15,TRBJ1-6,NA,TRBV7-9,CASSLRQGVNSPLHF,TGTGCCAGCAGCTTACGACAGGGAGTAAATTCACCCCTCCACTTT
NA,13,TRBJ1-5,NA,TRBV30,CAWSAAGNQPQHF,TGTGCCTGGAGTGCCGCAGGGAATCAGCCCCAGCATTTT
NA,13,TRBJ2-4,NA,TRBV30,CAWSVDQAAIQYF,TGTGCCTGGAGTGTGGACCAAGCGGCCATTCAGTACTTC
NA,15,TRBJ2-3,once,TRBV30,CAWSKAPKAVDTQYF,TGTGCCTGGAGTAAGGCACCGAAGGCGGTAGATACGCAGTATTTT
NA,15,TRBJ1-1,NA,TRBV6-1,CASRTGSGARGGAFF,TGTGCCAGCAGGACTGGCTCGGGAGCTCGGGGGGGAGCTTTCTTT
NA,13,TRBJ1-1,NA,TRBV5-1,CASSFKMATEAFF,TGCGCCAGCAGCTTCAAGATGGCCACTGAAGCTTTCTTT
NA,15,TRBJ1-1,NA,TRBV5-4,CASSLAGRENTEAFF,TGTGCCAGCAGCTTGGCCGGCAGGGAGAACACTGAAGCTTTCTTT
TRBD2,14,TRBJ2-7,once,TRBV7-6,CASSSGGGAREQYF,TGTGCCAGCAGCTCGGGGGGGGGAGCGCGCGAGCAGTACTTC
NA,14,TRBJ1-5,NA,TRBV7-2,CASSLSGRGQPQHF,TGTGCCAGCAGCTTATCGGGTAGAGGTCAGCCCCAGCATTTT
NA,15,TRBJ1-1,NA,TRBV6-5,CASSYLPPGNTEAFF,TGTGCCAGCAGTTACTTACCACCAGGGAACACTGAAGCTTTCTTT
NA,12,TRBJ2-1,NA,TRBV15,CATSRAGNEQFF,TGTGCCACCAGCAGAGCAGGCAATGAGCAGTTCTTC
TRBD2,18,TRBJ2-6,NA,TRBV5-1,CASSSGGGTPSGANVLTF,TGCGCCAGCAGCTCAGGCGGGGGGACCCCCTCTGGGGCCAACGTCCTGACTTTC
NA,16,TRBJ2-7,few,TRBV6-6,CASSSARGRGSYEQYF,TGTGCCAGCAGTTCCGCCCGTGGAAGGGGGTCCTACGAGCAGTACTTC
NA,12,TRBJ1-1,once,TRBV27,CARGAVNTEAFF,TGTGCCAGGGGGGCAGTGAACACTGAAGCTTTCTTT
NA,15,TRBJ1-3,NA,TRBV6-1,CASSQVWGGVNTIYF,TGTGCCAGCTCCCAAGTCTGGGGGGGGGTAAACACCATATATTTT
NA,14,TRBJ2-7,NA,TRBV7-6,CASSLDPGIYEQYF,TGTGCCAGCAGCTTAGATCCGGGAATCTACGAGCAGTACTTC
TRBD2,17,TRBJ2-3,NA,TRBV5-4,CASRRELGRVSTDTQYF,TGTGCCAGCAGACGGGAATTGGGGAGGGTCAGCACAGATACGCAGTATTTT
NA,15,TRBJ2-2,NA,TRBV27,CASSRVRVNTGELFF,TGTGCCAGCAGTCGGGTCAGGGTGAACACCGGGGAGCTGTTTTTT
NA,13,TRBJ1-2,NA,TRBV21-1,CASRHDSGEGYTF,TGTGCCAGCAGACATGACAGCGGGGAGGGCTACACCTTC
NA,14,TRBJ1-1,NA,TRBV11-2,CASSLVAGNTEAFF,TGTGCCAGCAGCTTAGTTGCGGGGAACACTGAAGCTTTCTTT
TRBD2,16,TRBJ2-3,NA,TRBV19,CASSEAGGPRGDTQYF,TGTGCCAGTAGTGAAGCGGGGGGGCCGCGTGGTGATACGCAGTATTTT
TRBD1,15,TRBJ2-1,NA,TRBV6-1,CASSAQGASYNEQFF,TGTGCCAGCAGTGCTCAGGGGGCCTCCTACAATGAGCAGTTCTTC
TRBD1,13,TRBJ1-2,NA,TRBV30,CAWSQGAGYGYTF,TGTGCCTGGAGCCAGGGGGCCGGCTATGGCTACACCTTC
TRBD2,15,TRBJ2-3,NA,TRBV9,CASSRGGGAADTQYF,TGTGCCAGCAGCCGGGGCGGGGGGGCTGCAGATACGCAGTATTTT
TRBD2,16,TRBJ2-7,once,TRBV5-6,CASSFRTSGSSYEQYF,TGTGCCAGCAGCTTTAGGACTAGCGGGTCCTCCTACGAGCAGTACTTC